This T cell receptor (beta chain) was sequenced in a study of CD8+CD57+ T cells in acquired aplastic anemia. Study information: DNA from sorted CD4+ and CD8+ cells averaged 3.2 ug.

CDR1 SGDLS and CDR2 YYNGEE come from the germline V gene. CDR3 length equals 13 residues. Deletions cut 1 base from V and 6 bases from J, with 7 bases between. Only patients with CD8+CD57+ cell expansion on flow cytometry were chosen for sequencing. Patient blood was sampled before any therapy had been received. Genomic DNA provided the template from which TCR beta VDJ and CDR3 profiles were obtained. Each CDR3 protein is one row after TCRdb ran MiXCR on the reads. This sample yields 160,000 or so distinct CDR3 sequences, of which 40% to 50% are seen a single time; under 1.2% belongs to the top ten. Sequencing was done on a sample of sorted CD4+, CD8+, or CD8+CD57+ T cells (not recorded which) from PBMCs. The chain carries TRBV9 and TRBJ2-2; D gene uncertain. The source of this sequence is a human donor with aplastic anemia. CDR3 in amino acids: CASSVWGPGELFF. The CDR3 bases are TGTGCCAGCAGCGTATGGGGTCCCGGGGAGCTGTTTTTT.